These T cell receptor beta chains were read from a single sample in a study of blood T cell repertoires in COVID-19. Sequencing used immunoSEQ multiplex PCR; TCRdb keeps in-frame clones, though not all of them. The repertoire consists of a few hundred thousand clones, with approximately 89% occurring once and the leading ten covering around 1.2%. The source material was PBMCs or T cells enriched from blood (not recorded which). The receptors derive from a woman aged 40 to 50 with acute COVID-19. The CDR3 runs from the conserved cysteine through the conserved F or W. The D gene is left open where the match is weak. Some rows have no size entry. The others give once, few or many, or a class for an expanded clone.

few	TRBV4-3	TRBJ1-1	NA	TGCGCCAGCAGCCAAGGGGGCAGCAGGGGCGCCATGAACACTGAAGCTTTCTTT	CASSQGGSRGAMNTEAFF
NA	TRBV28	TRBJ1-1	TRBD1	TGTGCCAGCAGTTTTAGGACAGGGGAAGCTTTCTTT	CASSFRTGEAFF
NA	TRBV24-1	TRBJ2-7	TRBD2	TGTGCCACCGGCAGCGGGAGTTCGGGGGAGCAGTACTTC	CATGSGSSGEQYF
NA	TRBV5-1	TRBJ1-2	TRBD1	TGCGCCAGCACCCGTGACGGGACAGCGGATCGGGGCTACACCTTC	CASTRDGTADRGYTF
NA	TRBV21-1	TRBJ2-3	NA	TGTGCCAGCAGCAAAGCAACGGGAGGGCTGCCAACAGATACGCAGTATTTT	CASSKATGGLPTDTQYF
NA	TRBV27	TRBJ1-4	NA	TGTGCCAGCAGTCCGTTCACACATGCAACTAATGAAAAACTGTTTTTT	CASSPFTHATNEKLFF
NA	TRBV5-6	TRBJ2-5	NA	TGTGCCAGCAGCTTACCGGGTGCAGAGACCCAGTACTTC	CASSLPGAETQYF
NA	TRBV6-1	TRBJ2-3	TRBD2	TGTGCCAGCAGTGAAGGACTAGCGGGTCCCACAGATACGCAGTATTTT	CASSEGLAGPTDTQYF
NA	TRBV9	TRBJ2-3	TRBD2	TGTGCCAGCAGCTCCGGACTAGCGGGAGGTACTAGCACAGATACGCAGTATTTT	CASSSGLAGGTSTDTQYF
NA	TRBV15	TRBJ1-2	TRBD1	TGTGCCACCAGCAGACCGACAGGGGTCAACTATGGCTACACCTTC	CATSRPTGVNYGYTF
NA	TRBV30	TRBJ2-1	NA	TGTGCCTGGAGTCAGAGGGATGAGCAGTTCTTC	CAWSQRDEQFF
few	TRBV7-6	TRBJ1-3	TRBD1	TGTGCCAGCAGCTTACCCCCCAGGGGGGTTGGAAACACCATATATTTT	CASSLPPRGVGNTIYF
NA	TRBV25-1	TRBJ1-4	NA	TGTGCCAGCAGTTTTGGGGGGGAAAAACTGTTTTTT	CASSFGGEKLFF
NA	TRBV27	TRBJ1-2	NA	TGTGCCAGCAGTTCCAGGGGCACGGGCTACACCTTC	CASSSRGTGYTF
NA	TRBV5-1	TRBJ1-6	NA	TGCGCCAGCAGCTTCGGGGACTCCTATAATTCACCCCTCCACTTT	CASSFGDSYNSPLHF
NA	TRBV12-3/TRBV12-4	TRBJ1-6	TRBD1	TGTGCCAGCAGTCGACAGGGTGATTCACCCCTCCACTTT	CASSRQGDSPLHF